The 15 T cell receptor beta chains presented below share a single source sample, sequenced in a study of blood T cell repertoires in COVID-19. Generated by immunoSEQ multiplex PCR, the TCRdb table keeps only in-frame clones and is missing some. Of about 220,000 clones in the sample, approximately 80% were seen once. The sample was PBMCs or T cells enriched from blood (not recorded which). The receptors were sampled from a woman between 40 and 55 years old with acute COVID-19.

The rearrangement joins TRBV15 to TRBJ1-4; no firm D call. With 1 base removed from V and 0 bases from J, the gap between germline ends came to 9 bases. The CDR3 consists of 16 residues. Germline loops: CDR1 LNHNV, CDR2 YYDKDF (reference sequence). CDR3 amino acids: CATSRGLTSTNEKLFF. The CDR3 bases are TGTGCCACCAGCAGAGGACTCACCTCAACTAATGAAAAACTGTTTTTT.

The rearrangement links TRBV7-9 to TRBJ2-2; 9 bases map to TRBD2. Losses at the gene ends were 5 bases for V and 5 bases for J; bases not matched to a gene: 12. Looked up from germline, CDR1 is SEHNR and CDR2 is FQNEAQ (reference sequence). The CDR3 totals 17 residues. The CDR3 loop reads CASSTQRGLARTGELFF. DNA of the CDR3: TGTGCCAGCAGCACCCAGAGAGGACTAGCGCGTACCGGGGAGCTGTTTTTT.

The rearrangement links TRBV7-2 to TRBJ2-7, with 9 nucleotides matching TRBD2. This CDR3 region has 13 residues. J lost 6 bases, V lost 6 bases, and 6 bases had no gene match. Germline lookup yields CDR1 SGHTA and CDR2 FQGNSA. The CDR3 sequence is CASRLSGGLEQYF. The CDR3, as DNA: TGTGCCAGCAGATTAAGCGGGGGGCTCGAGCAGTACTTC.

V and J are TRBV7-2 and TRBJ2-5; D is undetermined. The CDR3 extends over 14 amino acids. V lost 3 bases and J lost 5, with 13 bases in between. Germline assignment: CDR1 SGHTA and CDR2 FQGNSA. The CDR3 DNA is TGTGCCAGCAGCTTGTATTCCCCTCCGGAGACCCAGTACTTC. Amino acid sequence: CASSLYSPPETQYF.

V usage is TRBV6-2 or TRBV6-3 and J usage is TRBJ2-3; maybe TRBD2 (7 bases). V lost 2 bases to trimming and J lost 2 bases, with 14 bases between them. CDR3 length: 16 amino acids. Per the germline V gene, CDR1 is MNHEY and CDR2 is SVGEGT. The CDR3 spells CASSYPTAGATDTQYF. In nucleotides, the CDR3 is TGTGCCAGCAGTTACCCGACCGCGGGGGCCACAGATACGCAGTATTTT.

The chain combines TRBV5-4 with TRBJ1-6, with 7 bases lining up with TRBD1. Germline CDR1 reads SGHNT; CDR2 reads YYREEE (reference sequence). J lost 6 bases, V lost 1 base, and 4 bases had no gene match. This CDR3 comprises 15 residues. The chain's CDR3 is CASSLRDRTNSPLHF. CDR3 in DNA: TGTGCCAGCAGCTTGCGGGACAGAACTAATTCACCCCTCCACTTT.

This clone has a single count. The chain carries TRBV5-1 and TRBJ2-7, with 10 positions matching TRBD2. Germline loops: CDR1 SGHRS, CDR2 YFSETQ. V lost 4 bases, J lost 0 bases, and 1 base stayed unmatched. There are 14 residues in the CDR3. CDR3 sequence: CASSPSGGSYEQYF. The CDR3 DNA sequence: TGCGCCAGCAGCCCTAGCGGGGGCTCCTACGAGCAGTACTTC.

This sequence joins TRBV10-3 and TRBJ1-3; 8 nucleotides agree with TRBD1. CDR1 and CDR2 from the germline V gene are ENHRY and SYGVKD. V was clipped by 6 bases and J by 8 bases; unmatched bases: 6. The CDR3 is 13 amino acids. Written as DNA, the CDR3 is TGTGCCATCAGACTGACAGGGGTGGACACCATATATTTT. This gives the protein CAIRLTGVDTIYF.

The V gene is TRBV3-1 (or the pseudogene TRBV3-2), the J gene TRBJ2-3; the match to TRBD2 covers 11 bases. Looked up from germline, CDR1 is LGHDT and CDR2 is YNNKEL (reference sequence). CDR3 length: 17 amino acids. Trimming at V came to 4 bases and at J to 9 bases, leaving 15 bases not matched to a gene. In DNA, the CDR3 is TGTGCCAGCAGCCCCACTAGCGGGGGAACCCTTTCTGGGACGCAGTATTTT. Its translation is CASSPTSGGTLSGTQYF.

The chain combines TRBV7-9 with TRBJ1-2; D uncertain. CDR1 and CDR2 from the germline V gene are SEHNR and FQNEAQ (reference sequence). V gave up 1 base and J gave up 2 bases, with 5 bases separating them. CDR3 length: 13 residues. In DNA form, the CDR3 reads TGTGCCAGCAGCTTAGACAAGAACTATGGCTACACCTTC. Amino acids: CASSLDKNYGYTF.

The V and J genes are TRBV9 and TRBJ2-2, with TRBD2 matching over 8 bases. The germline V gene encodes CDR1 SGDLS and CDR2 YYNGEE. The CDR3 contains 17 residues. The trim removed 4 bases at V and 0 bases at J, leaving 8 bases unmatched. The CDR3 DNA is TGTGCCAGCAGCCCCGGGGGGGGGCCCTCGAACACCGGGGAGCTGTTTTTT. Its protein is CASSPGGGPSNTGELFF.

The rearrangement links TRBV5-1 to TRBJ2-2; TRBD1 agrees at 11 bases. The CDR3 loop spans 15 amino acids. V lost 3 bases and J lost 4; bases outside the gene matches: 2. CDR1 is SGHRS and CDR2 is YFSETQ in the germline V gene. As DNA, the CDR3 is TGCGCCAGCAGCTCCGGGACAGGGGGCACCGGGGAGCTGTTTTTT. Translation gives CASSSGTGGTGELFF.

The chain has TRBV5-4 and TRBJ1-1, with 11 nucleotides matching TRBD1. V lost 4 bases and J lost 0; bases outside the gene matches: 11. This CDR3 spans 18 amino acids. From germline, CDR1 is SGHNT and CDR2 YYREEE (reference sequence). This CDR3 reads CASSPGTGGRKVNTEAFF. CDR3 nucleotides: TGTGCCAGCAGCCCGGGGACAGGGGGGAGGAAGGTGAACACTGAAGCTTTCTTT. Filled out from reference TRBV5-4 and TRBJ1-1, the complete variable domain reads ETGVTQSPTHLIKTRGQQVTLRCSSQSGHNTVSWYQQALGQGPQFIFQYYREEENGRGNFPPRFSGLQFPNYSSELNVNALELDDSALYLCASSPGTGGRKVNTEAFFGQGTRLTVV.

The chain uses TRBV20-1 and TRBJ2-1, with 9 bases that match TRBD2. The V and J ends lost 5 bases and 0 bases, in that order; junction bases with no gene match: 14. The CDR3 extends over 18 amino acids. Germline CDR1 and CDR2: DFQATT and SNEGSKA (reference sequence). CDR3 residues: CSAGEAGGAFSSYNEQFF. Here the CDR3 DNA reads TGCAGTGCTGGTGAAGCGGGAGGAGCTTTTAGCTCCTACAATGAGCAGTTCTTC.

The chain uses TRBV29-1 and TRBJ1-1; D might be TRBD1 (5 bases). CDR1 is SQVTM, CDR2 ANQGSEA, per germline. Trimming cost V 5 bases and J 6 bases, with 13 bases left between them. The CDR3 contains 12 residues. This CDR3 reads CSVRRGDSEAFF. The CDR3 nucleotides read TGCAGCGTTAGAAGAGGGGACTCTGAAGCTTTCTTT.